Listed here are 18 T cell receptor beta chains from one sample, sequenced in a study of T-cell reconstitution after alpha-beta-depleted transplantation in children. Researchers prepared the TCRbeta library using unique molecular identifiers, the study reports. MiXCR was run by TCRdb on the PCR reads, yielding one entry per CDR3 protein. The sample yields hundreds of thousands of distinct CDR3 sequences, about a tenth seen once. The specimen comprised PBMCs from the stem cell graft donor, sampled from the stem cell graft. These TCRs come from a human donor who donated a stem cell graft to a child with SCID.

This clonotype was recorded at least ten times. The chain links TRBV20-1 to TRBJ2-2; 10 nucleotides line up with TRBD2. From germline, CDR1 is DFQATT and CDR2 SNEGSKA (reference sequence). This CDR3 has 15 amino acids. The V segment lost 4 bases and the J segment 4 bases; nucleotides outside the gene matches: 6. The CDR3, as DNA: TGCAGTGCTATCGAGCGGGGGGGAACCACCGGGGAGCTGTTTTTT. Protein: CSAIERGGTTGELFF.

This chain uses TRBV5-1 with TRBJ2-6; D tentatively fits TRBD1 or TRBD2 (5 bases each). Trimming removed 0 bases at V and 2 bases at J, with 15 bases between. The CDR3 extends over 18 amino acids. CDR1 is SGHRS, CDR2 YFSETQ, per germline. CDR3 nucleotides: TGCGCCAGCAGCTTGGTCGGGACGGAAGAAACTGGGGCCAACGTCCTGACTTTC. It is translated as CASSLVGTEETGANVLTF.

A few counts support this clonotype. The chain carries TRBV18 and TRBJ1-5; TRBD1 is a possible D gene (6 bases). Between the trimmed V and J ends, which lost 2 bases and 6 bases, there was a span of 11 bases. The CDR3 loop spans 14 amino acids. CDR1 and CDR2 from the germline V gene are KGHSH and LQKENI. For the CDR3, the DNA is TGTGCCAGCTCACCAGCAGGGGTGGGTCAGCCCCAGCATTTT. It is translated as CASSPAGVGQPQHF. The full variable domain, rest sourced from reference TRBV18 and TRBJ1-5, is NAGVMQNPRHLVRRRGQEARLRCSPMKGHSHVYWYRQLPEEGLKFMVYLQKENIIDESGMPKERFSAEFPKEGPSILRIQQVVRGDSAAYFCASSPAGVGQPQHFGDGTRLSIL.

The J gene is TRBJ2-7, the V gene TRBV7-3; the match to TRBD1 covers 9 bases. V gave up 0 bases and J gave up 6 bases; unmatched junction bases: 9. Germline V gives CDR1 SGHTA, CDR2 FQGTGA. The CDR3 sequence is 16 residues long. For the CDR3, the DNA is TGTGCCAGCAGCTTAACGTCCGGGACAGGGATGCTCGAGCAGTACTTC. Translation: CASSLTSGTGMLEQYF.

This clonotype was counted at least ten times. This chain connects TRBV12-3 or TRBV12-4 to TRBJ2-1; 7 bases are shared with TRBD1. There are 13 residues in the CDR3. The V and J ends lost 10 bases and 0 bases, in that order; junction bases with no gene match: 3. The CDR3 region is CANGDSSYNEQFF. As DNA, the CDR3 is TGTGCCAACGGGGACAGCTCCTACAATGAGCAGTTCTTC.

This clonotype has a handful of counts. J is TRBJ2-3 and V is TRBV7-6; 7 bases match TRBD2. Germline CDR1 SGHVS, CDR2 FNYEAQ. The CDR3 covers 14 residues. The ends lost 8 bases at V and 4 bases at J; junction bases unmatched: 9. This chain's CDR3 is CASSRAGEADTQYF. As DNA, the CDR3 is TGTGCCAGCTCCCGCGCGGGGGAGGCAGATACGCAGTATTTT.

This clonotype showed up just once. A read error may be the cause here, since a much bigger clone is one base away. J is TRBJ2-3 and V is TRBV3-1; the match to TRBD2 covers 7 bases. With V trimmed by 6 bases and J by 0 bases, 9 bases remained unmatched. Germline V lookup: CDR1 LGHDT, CDR2 YNNKEL (reference sequence). This CDR3 comprises 16 residues. Written as DNA, the CDR3 is TGTGCCAGCAGTCAATGCGGGGGAGCTAGCACAGATACGCAGTATTTT. Translated: CASSQCGGASTDTQYF.

For the CDR3, the DNA is TGTGCCAGCGGACGGCCGGTGGGCTACGAGCAGTACTTC. This codes for CASGRPVGYEQYF. V usage is TRBV6-2 or TRBV6-3 and J usage is TRBJ2-7; D remains unclear. V dropped 8 bases and J dropped 3 bases, with 14 bases sitting between them. The germline CDR1 and CDR2 sequences are MNHEY and SVGEGT. The length of the CDR3 is 13 residues.

The genes are TRBV6-1 and TRBJ2-7; 8 nucleotides line up with TRBD1. Per the germline V gene, CDR1 is MNHNS and CDR2 is SASEGT. The CDR3 length is 15 residues. V gave up 7 bases and J gave up 1 base; unmatched junction bases: 9. CDR3 sequence (DNA): TGTGCCAGCATCCTAGCGACAGGGGAGTCCTACGAGCAGTACTTC. This gives the protein CASILATGESYEQYF.

This clonotype was observed a few times. The J gene is TRBJ2-7, the V gene TRBV4-1, with D possibly being TRBD1 (5 bases). The CDR3 is made up of 12 amino acids. The germline gives CDR1 MGHRA, CDR2 YSYEKL. V was trimmed by 3 bases and J by 5 bases, leaving 8 bases between them. The CDR3 reads CASSHGQHEQYF. The CDR3 DNA reads TGCGCCAGCAGCCACGGACAACACGAGCAGTACTTC.

This clonotype was recorded at least ten times. This chain uses TRBV14 with TRBJ2-1; possible D gene TRBD1, 5 bases. Germline loops: CDR1 SGHDN, CDR2 FVKESK. Trimming cost V 0 bases and J 9 bases, with 9 bases left between them. The CDR3 runs 13 residues. CDR3 loop: CASSQDQGSEQFF. The CDR3 DNA reads as TGTGCCAGCAGCCAAGATCAGGGAAGTGAGCAGTTCTTC.

This clonotype was counted between two and nine times. The chain joins TRBV27 to TRBJ2-1; possible D gene TRBD2, 6 bases. Germline lookup yields CDR1 MNHEY and CDR2 SMNVEV (reference sequence). The V end lost 6 bases, the J end lost 3 bases, and 12 bases lay between the germline ends. The CDR3 has 14 amino acids. CDR3 loop: CASRRGTYYNEQFF. CDR3 in DNA: TGTGCCAGCAGACGGGGGACCTACTACAATGAGCAGTTCTTC.

To note about this clonotype: The junction and the germline gene differ at one end; a read error may be behind it. This chain links TRBV7-9 with TRBJ2-7; D remains ambiguous. Germline V gene lookup returns CDR1 SEHNR and CDR2 FQNEAQ (reference sequence). CDR3 length: 14 residues. In DNA, the CDR3 is TGTGCCAGCAGCCACCCGACGGTTTCCTACAAGCAGTACTTC. It codes for CASSHPTVSYKQYF.

This clonotype was counted between two and nine times. The CDR3 loop reads CSARALDGSNQPQHF. The CDR3 DNA sequence: TGCAGTGCTAGAGCTCTTGACGGTAGCAATCAGCCCCAGCATTTT. The rearrangement links TRBV20-1 to TRBJ1-5; D remains unclear. The V and J ends lost 1 base and 0 bases respectively, with 10 bases between them. CDR3 size: 15 residues. Germline V gives CDR1 DFQATT, CDR2 SNEGSKA (reference sequence).

This clonotype was detected only a few times. The rearrangement joins TRBV18 to TRBJ2-3; 9 nucleotides match TRBD1. J gave up 8 bases and V 2 bases, and 5 bases lay outside the gene matches. This CDR3 comprises 14 residues. Per the germline V gene, CDR1 is KGHSH and CDR2 is LQKENI. Here the CDR3 DNA reads TGTGCCAGCTCACCAGGGACAGGGCAAGGTACGCAGTATTTT. Translated: CASSPGTGQGTQYF.

This clonotype was counted many times. This rearrangement joins TRBV11-1 to TRBJ2-1; 15 bases map to TRBD2. Germline V gives CDR1 SGHAT, CDR2 FQDESV (reference sequence). The CDR3 consists of 17 residues. V lost 4 bases to trimming and J lost 5 bases; unmatched junction nucleotides: 6. CDR3 nucleotides: TGTGCCAGCAGCTCGGGACTAGCGGGGGGCCACAACAATGAGCAGTTCTTC. Protein sequence: CASSSGLAGGHNNEQFF.

This clonotype came up a few times. V gene TRBV5-1 combines with J gene TRBJ2-2; no definite D call. CDR3 length: 13 residues. Trimming shortened V by 2 bases and J by 7 bases, and 9 bases separated the two germline ends. CDR1 SGHRS and CDR2 YFSETQ come from the germline V gene. The CDR3 loop reads CASSLLVGGELFF. The CDR3 nucleotides read TGCGCCAGCAGCTTACTCGTAGGCGGGGAGCTGTTTTTT.

The V and J genes are TRBV18 and TRBJ2-1; the match to TRBD2 covers 8 bases. In germline, CDR1 is KGHSH, CDR2 LQKENI. After removal of 2 bases from V and 5 bases from J, the junction contained 5 bases not matched to a gene. The CDR3 spans 15 residues. The CDR3 DNA is TGTGCCAGCTCACCAATGGGCGGGGGGAACAATGAGCAGTTCTTC. This gives the protein CASSPMGGGNNEQFF. The variable domain in full, with the rest retrieved from reference TRBV18 and TRBJ2-1, is NAGVMQNPRHLVRRRGQEARLRCSPMKGHSHVYWYRQLPEEGLKFMVYLQKENIIDESGMPKERFSAEFPKEGPSILRIQQVVRGDSAAYFCASSPMGGGNNEQFFGPGTRLTVL.